This entry lists 15 T cell receptor beta chains sequenced from one sample in a study of blood T cell repertoires in COVID-19. The table came from immunoSEQ multiplex PCR; TCRdb's copy has only in-frame clones and leaves some out. The repertoire includes about 180,000 clones, around four fifths of them detected once, and about 6.7% sits in the top ten. Input material: peripheral blood. The receptor set was obtained from a woman between 40 and 55 years old with COVID-19, enrolled during active disease.

V gene TRBV5-1 combines with J gene TRBJ1-2; D is ambiguous. Germline CDR1 is SGHRS and CDR2 is YFSETQ. CDR3 size: 12 residues. V lost 1 base and J lost 3, with 4 bases in between. This CDR3 is CASSLTDYGYTF. DNA for the CDR3: TGCGCCAGCAGCTTGACTGACTATGGCTACACCTTC.

The V gene is TRBV9, the J gene TRBJ1-3; D is possibly TRBD1 (5 bases). This CDR3 spans 16 amino acids. V lost 0 bases to trimming and J lost 4 bases, with 14 bases between them. Germline V CDR1 and CDR2: SGDLS, YYNGEE. The CDR3, as DNA: TGTGCCAGCAGCGTAGTAGCAGGGTCGGTAGGAAACACCATATATTTT. Translated, it gives CASSVVAGSVGNTIYF.

The chain links TRBV28 to TRBJ2-7; possible D gene TRBD2, 5 bases. This CDR3 spans 15 amino acids. V shed 5 bases and J shed 2 bases, with 16 bases lying between them. Germline V CDR1 and CDR2: MDHEN, SYDVKM. CDR3 DNA: TGTGCCAGCAGTACCGGGAACCGTTACCCCTACGAGCAGTACTTC. It is translated as CASSTGNRYPYEQYF.

This clone was picked up a small number of times. The rearrangement joins TRBV5-1 to TRBJ2-2; 7 nucleotides align to TRBD2. Germline V CDR1 and CDR2: SGHRS, YFSETQ. The V gene end was trimmed by 7 bases and the J gene end by 4 bases; junction bases not matched to a gene: 10. There are 15 residues in the CDR3. This chain's CDR3 is CASRLAQLATGELFF. The DNA for the CDR3 is TGCGCCAGCCGACTAGCCCAGCTAGCCACCGGGGAGCTGTTTTTT.

The J gene is TRBJ1-6, the V gene TRBV6-5; the D gene is possibly TRBD1 (5 bases). Germline V lookup: CDR1 MNHEY, CDR2 SVGAGI. Trimming shortened V by 4 bases and J by 7 bases, and 14 bases separated the two germline ends. The CDR3 length is 15 residues. DNA for the CDR3: TGTGCCAGCAGTTCCCCGGACACAGAGAATTCACCCCTCCACTTT. Translation: CASSSPDTENSPLHF.

The rearrangement uses TRBV7-6 and TRBJ2-5, with 8 bases aligning to TRBD1. V lost 2 bases to trimming and J lost 1 base; unmatched junction nucleotides: 6. The germline CDR1 and CDR2 sequences are SGHVS and FNYEAQ. The CDR3 runs to 16 residues. CDR3 DNA sequence: TGTGCCAGCAGCTTAACCCTCGGACAGGGCCAAGAGACCCAGTACTTC. Protein product: CASSLTLGQGQETQYF.

CDR3 sequence: CSVAPKGQVDEKLFF. CDR3 nucleotide sequence: TGCAGCGTTGCCCCAAAGGGACAGGTGGACGAAAAACTGTTTTTT. The rearrangement links TRBV29-1 to TRBJ1-4, with 8 bases identical to TRBD1. The V gene end was trimmed by 4 bases and the J gene end by 8 bases; junction bases not matched to a gene: 12. CDR1 is SQVTM, CDR2 ANQGSEA, per germline. CDR3 length: 15 amino acids.

The chain employs TRBV5-8 and TRBJ2-7; 16 positions match TRBD2. The V segment lost 5 bases and the J segment 5 bases; nucleotides outside the gene matches: 4. Germline V gives CDR1 SGHTS, CDR2 YDEGEE. The CDR3 length is 15 residues. The CDR3 coding sequence is TGTGCCAGCAGTACAGGGACTAGCGGGAGGGACGAGCAGTACTTC. It translates to CASSTGTSGRDEQYF. The whole variable domain, filled in from reference TRBV5-8 and TRBJ2-7, reads EAGVTQSPTHLIKTRGQQATLRCSPISGHTSVYWYQQALGLGLQFLLWYDEGEERNRGNFPPRFSGRQFPNYSSELNVNALELEDSALYLCASSTGTSGRDEQYFGPGTRLTVT.

The chain employs TRBV11-2 and TRBJ2-4; 9 bases fit TRBD2. The CDR3 consists of 17 residues. Looked up from germline, CDR1 is SGHAT and CDR2 is FQNNGV. The V gene end was trimmed by 1 base and the J gene end by 3 bases; junction bases not matched to a gene: 7. The CDR3 here is CASSLAGLARIKNIQYF. CDR3 bases: TGTGCCAGCAGCTTAGCGGGACTAGCAAGGATCAAAAACATTCAGTACTTC.

The chain joins TRBV2 to TRBJ2-5; perhaps TRBD1 as D (6 bases). The length of the CDR3 is 13 residues. CDR1 SNHLY and CDR2 FYNNEI come from the germline V gene. The germline V and J ends were trimmed by 7 bases and 5 bases, with 14 bases remaining between them. CDR3: CASTRDNGETQYF. CDR3 bases: TGTGCCAGCACCCGGGACAACGGCGAGACCCAGTACTTC.

The CDR3 region has the DNA TGTGCTAGTGGTTCCTTTGTCTCCTACAATGAGCAGTTCTTC. Its translation: CASGSFVSYNEQFF. This chain uses TRBV12-5 with TRBJ2-1; D is undetermined. This CDR3 region has 14 residues. V was pared by 4 bases and J by 0 bases, with 7 bases between. Per germline, CDR1 LGHNT and CDR2 FRNRAP.

This rearrangement joins TRBV7-8 to TRBJ2-4; a weak D match, TRBD2 (6 bases). CDR1 SGHVS and CDR2 FQNEAQ come from the germline V gene. The CDR3 spans 14 residues. Deletions cut 0 bases from V and 3 bases from J, with 6 bases between. The CDR3 DNA reads TGTGCCAGCAGCTTAGCGGGGGGCAAAAACATTCAGTACTTC. The encoded protein is CASSLAGGKNIQYF.

This clone was counted between two and nine times. This rearrangement joins TRBV12-3 or TRBV12-4 to TRBJ1-2; 8 nucleotides align to TRBD1. V shed 5 bases, J shed 8 bases, and the junction held 7 bases outside the gene matches. This CDR3 has 13 residues. The CDR3 sequence: CASSKTGVGGYTF. CDR3 sequence (DNA): TGTGCCAGCAGTAAGACAGGGGTGGGAGGCTACACCTTC.

The rearrangement links TRBV11-2 to TRBJ1-1; D may be TRBD1 (6 bases). The ends were cut back, 5 bases at V and 1 base at J, with 11 bases in the middle. Germline CDR1 reads SGHAT; CDR2 reads FQNNGV. The CDR3 is made up of 14 amino acids. CDR3 residues: CASSLRGGNTEAFF. Written as DNA, the CDR3 is TGTGCCAGCAGCCTAAGGGGGGGGAACACTGAAGCTTTCTTT.

This clone was detected once. V gene TRBV15 combines with J gene TRBJ2-3; the match to TRBD1 covers 10 bases. The CDR3 has 15 residues. With V trimmed by 5 bases and J by 8 bases, 10 bases remained unmatched. Germline V gives CDR1 LNHNV, CDR2 YYDKDF (reference sequence). The CDR3 DNA reads TGTGCCACCAGCGTCGGGACAGGGGCAGTGGGTACGCAGTATTTT. Encoded protein: CATSVGTGAVGTQYF. The whole variable domain, filled in from reference TRBV15 and TRBJ2-3, reads DAMVIQNPRYQVTQFGKPVTLSCSQTLNHNVMYWYQQKSSQAPKLLFHYYDKDFNNEADTPDNFQSRRPNTSFCFLDIRSPGLGDTAMYLCATSVGTGAVGTQYFGPGTRLTVL.